This T cell receptor beta chain stems from a study of blood T cell repertoires in COVID-19. The assay was immunoSEQ multiplex PCR, and TCRdb's table has in-frame clones only and misses some. Of roughly 170,000 clones listed, 81% are singletons. Germline V lookup: CDR1 MNHEY, CDR2 SVGAGI. This CDR3 has 13 amino acids. V was clipped by 2 bases and J by 3 bases; unmatched bases: 1. Sequencing was performed on PBMCs or T cells enriched from blood (not recorded which). This clonotype was sampled from a middle-aged woman with acute COVID-19. J is TRBJ2-7 and V is TRBV6-5; 7 bases are a match to TRBD1. CDR3 sequence: CASSYGTDYEQYF. The CDR3 DNA follows: TGTGCCAGCAGTTACGGGACAGACTACGAGCAGTACTTC.